The following is a TCR beta chain sequence with its context. These data belong to a study of T cells in Graves' hyperthyroidism and ophthalmopathy. Study context: Staff took peripheral blood when the initial diagnosis was made, before any treatment began.

TCR beta CDR3 sequences were amplified from RNA transcripts. The HTBI primer set served for first-round RT-PCR of the TCR CDR3. TCRdb ran MiXCR on the multiplex PCR reads and lists one entry per CDR3 protein. The sample yields around 600,000 distinct CDR3 sequences, roughly 15% seen once. Sequencing was carried out using blood. The sequence derives from a woman aged 50 to 60 with Graves' ophthalmopathy.

The CDR3 protein is CASSDLERGEKLFF. As DNA, the CDR3 is TGTGCCAGCAGTGATTTGGAGAGAGGTGAAAAACTGTTTTTT. V is TRBV25-1 and J is TRBJ1-4; D not certain. V gave up 3 bases and J gave up 7 bases, with 12 bases separating them. The CDR3 length is 14 residues. Germline CDR1 MGHDK, CDR2 SYGVNS.